This TCR beta chain appears in the sequencing data of a study of T cells in localized non-small cell lung cancer. Study conclusions and caveats: Density of T cells in blood, when higher, went with longer overall survival. It was uninvolved adjacent lung that showed the highest T cell clonality, exceeding tumor. Sequencing, confined to only one tumor region, leaves heterogeneity possible.

The CDR3 length is 18 residues. Looked up from germline, CDR1 is SGHDT and CDR2 is YYEEEE. Trimming cost V 1 base and J 4 bases; bases outside gene matches: 14. Profiled with immunoSEQ multiplex PCR; TCRdb holds only in-frame clones, not every one. The table lists approximately 52,000 clones, 70% to 85% of them singletons. On this clone itself: Its cognate antigen is unknown.

The gene calls are TRBV5-6 and TRBJ2-1, with 7 nucleotides matching TRBD1. The source material was peripheral blood, sampled before any cancer treatment. The sequence was obtained from a man aged 40 to 75 with stage I squamous cell lung carcinoma. The CDR3 region has the DNA TGTGCCAGCAGCTTGATGGGTAAGACGGACAGGTCTTACAATGAGCAGTTCTTC. This encodes CASSLMGKTDRSYNEQFF.